These 28 T cell receptor beta chains share one sample of origin, sequenced in a study of post-analysis software for immune sequencing data. Their antigens remain unidentified. Broader study findings: Patients carried 4 or 5 TRBV segments more frequently than controls did, and TRBV5-6, TRBV5-1 and TRBV20-1 were among them.

Researchers reported that TCR beta cDNA libraries carried unique molecular identifiers. MiXCR, run by TCRdb on the PCR reads, gives a single entry per CDR3 protein. The data show roughly 400,000 distinct CDR3 sequences, about 39% seen once. Sequenced: blood. All receptors come from a girl aged 2 to 10 with multiple sclerosis.

The chain recombines TRBV7-9 with TRBJ1-2, with unresolved D. Germline lookup yields CDR1 SEHNR and CDR2 FQNEAQ (reference sequence). The CDR3 extends over 14 amino acids. The V end was cut by 7 bases, the J end by 8 bases, with 20 bases between. The CDR3 DNA is TGTGCCAGCACCTACAGCGGCCCATTGGAGGGCTACACCTTC. Encoded protein: CASTYSGPLEGYTF.

This clonotype was picked up a small number of times. V usage is TRBV15 and J usage is TRBJ2-7; D gene ambiguous. Trimming took off 0 bases at V and 0 bases at J, with 6 bases between the two ends. CDR3 length: 14 residues. The V gene's germline CDR1 is LNHNV and CDR2 YYDKDF (reference sequence). CDR3 residues: CATSRDRVSYEQYF. As DNA, the CDR3 is TGTGCCACCAGCAGAGACCGAGTCTCCTACGAGCAGTACTTC.

The J gene is TRBJ2-1, the V gene TRBV7-3, with D perhaps given as TRBD1 or TRBD2 (5 bases each). V lost 6 bases and J lost 3, with 15 bases in between. The CDR3 length is 15 residues. Germline V gene data show CDR1 as SGHTA and CDR2 as FQGTGA. The CDR3 spells CASSLSGPLYNEQFF. The CDR3 DNA reads as TGTGCCAGCAGTCTCTCGGGGCCGCTCTACAATGAGCAGTTCTTC.

Only a few counts were recorded for this clonotype. V and J are TRBV29-1 and TRBJ2-1; D uncertain. The CDR3 totals 14 residues. V gave up 1 base and J gave up 0 bases, with 7 bases separating them. Germline V lookup: CDR1 SQVTM, CDR2 ANQGSEA. The CDR3 reads CSVEARYSYNEQFF. The CDR3 DNA sequence: TGCAGCGTTGAAGCCCGCTACTCCTACAATGAGCAGTTCTTC.

This clonotype has only a few counts. V usage is TRBV7-3 and J usage is TRBJ2-3; TRBD2 agrees at 13 bases. The CDR3 loop spans 17 amino acids. V dropped 5 bases and J dropped 2; count of bases not matched to a gene: 7. The V gene's germline CDR1 is SGHTA and CDR2 FQGTGA. The CDR3 DNA reads TGTGCCAGCAGCCGACTAGCGGGGGGCACTCTCACAGATACGCAGTATTTT. Translating it yields CASSRLAGGTLTDTQYF.

In its sample, this clonotype was seen a few times. This chain uses TRBV11-2 with TRBJ2-3; D gene unclear. The CDR3 runs 13 residues. Per the germline V gene, CDR1 is SGHAT and CDR2 is FQNNGV. With 2 bases removed from V and 0 bases from J, the gap between germline ends came to 3 bases. CDR3 bases: TGTGCCAGCAGCTTAATCAGCACAGATACGCAGTATTTT. This sequence encodes CASSLISTDTQYF. Based on the CDR3 plus reference TRBV11-2 and TRBJ2-3, the full variable domain is EAGVAQSPRYKIIEKRQSVAFWCNPISGHATLYWYQQILGQGPKLLIQFQNNGVVDDSQLPKDRFSAERLKGVDSTLKIQPAKLEDSAVYLCASSLISTDTQYFGPGTRLTVL.

J is TRBJ2-7 and V is TRBV29-1, with D unresolved. CDR1 is SQVTM and CDR2 is ANQGSEA in the germline V gene. V lost 0 bases, J lost 2 bases, and 14 bases lay in between. The CDR3 is 15 amino acids. The CDR3 region is CSVEDRWQRPYEQYF. CDR3 sequence (DNA): TGCAGCGTTGAAGATCGGTGGCAGAGACCCTACGAGCAGTACTTC.

This rearrangement joins TRBV20-1 to TRBJ1-2; 8 nucleotides agree with TRBD1. Unmatched junction bases numbered 8, after V lost 6 bases and J lost 8 bases. CDR3 length equals 12 residues. Germline CDR1 and CDR2: DFQATT and SNEGSKA (reference sequence). The CDR3 spells CSAVDRAGGYTF. The CDR3 bases are TGCAGTGCCGTGGACAGGGCGGGGGGCTACACCTTC.

V and J are TRBV29-1 and TRBJ1-2; unclear D gene. CDR3 length: 11 amino acids. The ends were cut back, 7 bases at V and 3 bases at J, with 9 bases in the middle. From germline, CDR1 is SQVTM and CDR2 ANQGSEA. The CDR3: CSAAGDYGYTF. The CDR3 nucleotides read TGCAGCGCCGCGGGAGACTATGGCTACACCTTC.

This clonotype was seen a few times. The chain recombines TRBV7-9 with TRBJ1-6, with D perhaps matching TRBD1 (5 bases). Germline CDR1 SEHNR, CDR2 FQNEAQ (reference sequence). Trimming stripped 3 bases from V and 7 bases from J, with 16 bases between. CDR3 length: 16 residues. The CDR3 reads CASSFLPGTENSPLHF. CDR3 nucleotides: TGTGCCAGCAGCTTTCTTCCCGGGACGGAAAATTCACCCCTCCACTTT.

This clonotype has a handful of counts. DNA for the CDR3: TGCAGCGTTGACAGACCTAGCTCCTACAATGAGCAGTTCTTC. This encodes CSVDRPSSYNEQFF. This chain connects TRBV29-1 to TRBJ2-1; D ambiguous. The V and J ends lost 3 bases and 0 bases respectively, with 9 bases between them. The CDR3 has 14 residues. CDR1 is SQVTM and CDR2 is ANQGSEA in the germline V gene.

CDR3 protein: CSARDGGGRGQPQHF. The CDR3 nucleotides read TGCAGTGCTAGAGATGGGGGAGGGAGGGGTCAGCCCCAGCATTTT. V usage is TRBV20-1 and J usage is TRBJ1-5; tentative D call: TRBD1 (5 bases). V lost 0 bases, J lost 6 bases, and 15 bases lay in between. Looked up from germline, CDR1 is DFQATT and CDR2 is SNEGSKA (reference sequence). CDR3 length: 15 residues.

V and J are TRBV7-9 and TRBJ2-5; TRBD1 aligns across 7 bases. The last part of the DNA fits TRBJ2-7 better; the J call may be wrong. CDR1 is SEHNR, CDR2 FQNEAQ, per germline (reference sequence). The length of the CDR3 is 15 residues. CDR3 sequence (DNA): TGTGCCAGCAGCCCTAAGAACCGGGACAGTCACGAGCAGTACTTC. Protein product: CASSPKNRDSHEQYF.

In this sample, this clonotype turned up many times. The chain has TRBV7-2 and TRBJ2-3; 12 bases line up with TRBD2. The CDR3 runs to 19 residues. The V segment lost 4 bases and the J segment 1 base; nucleotides outside the gene matches: 12. Germline values: CDR1 SGHTA, CDR2 FQGNSA. In DNA form, the CDR3 reads TGTGCCAGCAGCTCTCCCCTAGCGGGGGGGCTGGTAGGCACAGATACGCAGTATTTT. This sequence encodes CASSSPLAGGLVGTDTQYF.

This chain links TRBV7-2 with TRBJ2-1; 12 bases are shared with TRBD2. Germline V gene lookup returns CDR1 SGHTA and CDR2 FQGNSA. The trim removed 5 bases at V and 4 bases at J, leaving 6 bases unmatched. The CDR3 sequence is 16 residues long. The chain's CDR3 is CASSPGLAGAYNEQFF. The DNA for the CDR3 is TGTGCCAGCAGCCCGGGACTAGCGGGCGCGTACAATGAGCAGTTCTTC.

This rearrangement joins TRBV2 to TRBJ1-1; 7 nucleotides match TRBD1. V shed 6 bases, J shed 4 bases, and the junction held 8 bases outside the gene matches. In germline, CDR1 is SNHLY, CDR2 FYNNEI. The CDR3 sequence is 14 residues long. CDR3 region: CASRPDRAGTEAFF. The CDR3 DNA reads TGTGCCAGCAGGCCCGACAGGGCTGGCACTGAAGCTTTCTTT.

There are a few counts of this clonotype. The chain is built from TRBV15 and TRBJ2-7, with 7 bases aligning to TRBD1. The better agreement between TRBJ2-5 and the DNA end casts doubt on the J call. Germline-derived CDR1 and CDR2 are LNHNV and YYDKDF (reference sequence). This CDR3 contains 11 residues. The CDR3 here is CATRTGETQYF. CDR3 nucleotide sequence: TGTGCCACCAGGACAGGGGAGACCCAGTACTTC.

The V and J genes are TRBV9 and TRBJ2-7; 12 positions agree with TRBD2. V was pared by 2 bases and J by 5 bases, with 5 bases of the junction left unmatched. This CDR3 contains 15 residues. Germline V gives CDR1 SGDLS, CDR2 YYNGEE. CDR3 DNA: TGTGCCAGCAGCGTGACTAGCGGGAGTATACACGAGCAGTACTTC. Protein product: CASSVTSGSIHEQYF. The full variable domain, in which reference TRBV9 and TRBJ2-7 provide the parts outside the CDR3, is DSGVTQTPKHLITATGQRVTLRCSPRSGDLSVYWYQQSLDQGLQFLIQYYNGEERAKGNILERFSAQQFPDLHSELNLSSLELGDSALYFCASSVTSGSIHEQYFGPGTRLTVT.

As regards this clonotype: Germline is not matched at one junction end, which may reflect a read error. This chain joins TRBV12-3 or TRBV12-4 and TRBJ2-7; 7 positions match TRBD2. The CDR3 length is 15 residues. The DNA of the CDR3 is TGTGTCAGCAGTTACTGGGGGGAGGGGAGTAACGAGCAGTACTTC. Translated: CVSSYWGEGSNEQYF.

J is TRBJ1-2 and V is TRBV5-1, with D possibly matching TRBD1 (6 bases). The CDR3 totals 17 residues. Germline V gives CDR1 SGHRS, CDR2 YFSETQ. Trimming took 1 base from V and 2 from J, leaving 18 bases between them. In DNA, the CDR3 is TGCGCCAGCAGCTTGTCCCGCGGGGGGGGCCCAAACTATGGCTACACCTTC. Protein product: CASSLSRGGGPNYGYTF.

Details on this clonotype: One end of the junction is discordant with germline, which a read error may explain. The rearrangement uses TRBV20-1 and TRBJ2-1, with 13 bases fitting TRBD2. Germline assignment: CDR1 DFQATT and CDR2 SNEGSKA (reference sequence). CDR3 size: 18 residues. CDR3 nucleotide sequence: TGTAGTGCTGGAGTCGGACTAGCGGGAGTAGGGAGCTACAATGAGCAGTTCTTC. Its protein is CSAGVGLAGVGSYNEQFF.

This clonotype was seen only a few times. The rearrangement links TRBV27 to TRBJ1-6; D gene ambiguous. This CDR3 has 14 amino acids. The ends were cut back, 0 bases at V and 6 bases at J, with 6 bases in the middle. From germline, CDR1 is MNHEY and CDR2 SMNVEV (reference sequence). The CDR3 nucleotides are TGTGCCAGCAGTTTATCTGGCGGTAATTCACCCCTCCACTTT. This gives the protein CASSLSGGNSPLHF.

With regard to this clonotype: Compared with germline, one end of the junction differs, possibly owing to a read error. DNA for the CDR3: TGCGCTAGCAGCCCGGGACTTCGGCTAGCCAAAAACATTCAGTACTTC. Its translation is CASSPGLRLAKNIQYF. The chain joins TRBV4-1 to TRBJ2-4; D is perhaps TRBD2 (6 bases). Germline V gives CDR1 MGHRA, CDR2 YSYEKL. The CDR3 covers 16 residues.

The sample holds a few counts of this clonotype. The chain couples TRBV10-1 to TRBJ2-1; maybe TRBD2 (5 bases). The CDR3 extends over 19 amino acids. CDR1 and CDR2 from the germline V gene are WNHNN and SYGVQD (reference sequence). Trimming removed 0 bases from V and 2 bases from J, with 20 bases in between. The CDR3: CASSESDILGFRTYNEQFF. The CDR3, as DNA: TGCGCCAGCAGTGAGTCCGATATACTAGGGTTCCGGACCTACAATGAGCAGTTCTTC.

The chain employs TRBV29-1 and TRBJ2-7; D unclear. The CDR3 is 12 residues long. The germline V gene has CDR1 SQVTM and CDR2 ANQGSEA. Trimming removed 4 bases from V and 6 bases from J, with 13 bases in between. CDR3 sequence (DNA): TGCAGCGTTGCGGTTCTCCTAGGCGAGCAGTACTTC. Translating it yields CSVAVLLGEQYF.

The V and J genes are TRBV29-1 and TRBJ2-7; the D gene is possibly TRBD2 (5 bases). TRBJ2-5 explains the end of the DNA better; the J call may be wrong. There are 12 residues in the CDR3. Germline CDR1 is SQVTM and CDR2 is ANQGSEA. The CDR3 nucleotides are TGCAGCGCCCCGGGGTCGCAGGAGACCCAGTACTTC. Encoded protein: CSAPGSQETQYF.

This clonotype has more than one count but fewer than ten. The rearrangement uses TRBV12-3 or TRBV12-4 and TRBJ2-3; TRBD1 matches 9 bases. CDR3 length: 14 amino acids. J was trimmed by 4 bases and V by 5 bases; bases with no gene match: 4. In DNA form, the CDR3 reads TGTGCCAGCAGTACCGGGACAGGGTCAGATACGCAGTATTTT. Translated: CASSTGTGSDTQYF.

This clonotype was counted a few times. The rearrangement uses TRBV9 and TRBJ2-3; D uncertain. Looked up from germline, CDR1 is SGDLS and CDR2 is YYNGEE. CDR3 length equals 14 residues. V was shortened by 4 bases and J by 0 bases, with 9 bases between the two germline ends. The DNA of the CDR3 is TGTGCCAGCAGCACCTCACACAGCACAGATACGCAGTATTTT. This sequence encodes CASSTSHSTDTQYF.